The present entry profiles one T cell receptor beta chain with its context. This clonotype was counted a few times. Its binding antigen is unknown. No per-base quality is available; no much larger clone lies one base away. The entry originates in a study of blood T cells in healthy people across ages (dated by TCRdb to between 2014 and 2017). Broadly, across the study: In model experiments, template switching captured roughly one uniquely barcoded TCR beta cDNA molecule for every two T cells. For two donors (one aged 18 to 29 and one aged 80 or older), the study analyzed two additional independent replicas of 1 million unique cDNA reads from the same blood draw. The study measured age-related changes in TCR beta repertoire diversity using deep sequencing normalized with unique cDNA molecular identifiers. To avoid experimental bias, donors of different ages were randomly spread across the sequencing lanes. Four age groups were formed from the donors: young (average approximately 15 years), middle-aged (approximately 40), aged (roughly 56) and long-lived (82).

The donors were 40 or so Caucasian individuals from Russia, aged roughly 6 to 100 years, who were systemically healthy. Ten milliliters of peripheral blood were drawn from each donor into EDTA-treated Vacutainer tubes. PBMCs were isolated by Ficoll-Paque density-gradient centrifugation, with at least 6 million obtained per sample. Total RNA, at least 6 micrograms per sample, was extracted from PBMCs with Trizol reagent. For every donor, an aliquot of PBMCs went through flow cytometry to measure the percentages of naive CD45RAhigh/CD27high T cells. The library relied on 5' RACE. The second PCR ran for about 7 to 11 cycles and used a J-beta primer mix along with a sample-barcoded 5' primer. Each TCR beta cDNA molecule received a unique molecular identifier from a template-switch 5' adaptor carrying 12 random nucleotides. Each sample yielded at least 3 million CDR3-containing paired-end reads. First-strand cDNA was synthesized from all RNA with the Mint cDNA synthesis kit, primed by a TRBC-specific oligonucleotide. Following uracil-DNA glycosylase treatment, a first 18-cycle PCR with universal primers M1SS and BC2_uni_R was performed on all cDNA. Per the authors' processing: For normalization, 1 million high-quality reads were randomly selected from each sample, with every read carrying a distinct molecular identifier. Instead of being binned into consensus sequences, reads with shared molecular identifiers were discarded. CDR3 identification, clonotype clustering and error correction used MiTCR with a Q25 quality threshold and the strictest error-elimination algorithm. A nonparametric unseen species model using Euler transformation provided a lower-bound estimate of total TCR beta diversity. Using fastp at Q25 and MiXCR, TCRdb reprocessed the public reads and kept productive beta chains. Rows merge per CDR3 protein into single entries with the most common DNA and genes. For this entry, the V and J calls and clone size follow TCRdb and not the study's own pipeline. For this sample there are 1.5 million to 2 million distinct CDR3 sequences; about two fifths appear just once. 20% to 25% of the sample comes from the top ten.

Results and caveats for the whole study, not just this receptor: Compared with the aged group, more naive CD4+ T cells, fewer expanded clones and increased TCR diversity were shown by the long-lived group, suggesting age selection. Because donor CMV infection status was unknown, age-related changes in expanded clonotypes were potentially confounded. Estimates of total diversity from one million sequenced T cells were regarded as lower bounds and underestimates. Since profiling was done on bulk unsorted PBMCs, naive and antigen-experienced compartments could not be conclusively compared. Observed TCR beta diversity per million T cells fell roughly linearly with age, and a significant reduction was already apparent by age around 40. There was a strong correlation between observed TCR beta diversity and the percentage of naive T cells measured by flow cytometry.

Sequenced sample: blood. The sequence was collected from a human donor in good health.

The CDR3: CASSPTALYGYTF. The DNA is as follows: TGTGCCAGCTCTCCAACAGCACTCTATGGCTACACCTTC. The chain employs TRBV18 and TRBJ1-2; the D gene cannot be resolved reliably. The CDR3 measures 13 amino acids from cysteine to phenylalanine. Kept here is only the CDR3 DNA, which spans 39 bases and is read in frame from base 1. Trimming costs V 6 bases and J 4 bases, and their ends lie 12 bases apart. As encoded in the germline V gene, CDR1 is KGHSH while CDR2 is LQKENI.